The 13 T cell receptor beta chains below all came from one sample that was sequenced in a study of radiotherapy plus CTLA-4 blockade in lung cancer. Assay used: immunoSEQ multiplex PCR; TCRdb lists only in-frame clones, some missing. The sample shows under 65,000 clones, 65% to 85% of them seen only once. The sequenced sample was peripheral blood, obtained from a patient treated with radiotherapy plus ipilimumab. Source of these receptors: a human donor with non-small cell lung cancer whose response to radiotherapy plus ipilimumab could not be evaluated.

This clone has just a few counts. This chain connects TRBV11-1 to TRBJ2-4; TRBD2 might be the D (6 bases). The CDR3 is 14 residues long. The V and J ends lost 5 bases and 8 bases respectively, with 16 bases between them. Germline values: CDR1 SGHAT, CDR2 FQDESV (reference sequence). CDR3 nucleotide sequence: TGTGCCAGCAGCAGCTCTGCGGGATTGGACATTCAGTACTTC. It yields the protein CASSSSAGLDIQYF. The variable domain in full, completed from reference TRBV11-1 and TRBJ2-4, reads EAEVAQSPRYKITEKSQAVAFWCDPISGHATLYWYRQILGQGPELLVQFQDESVVDDSQLPKDRFSAERLKGVDSTLKIQPAELGDSAMYLCASSSSAGLDIQYFGAGTRLSVL.

The chain uses TRBV5-1 and TRBJ2-5; 7 bases line up with TRBD1. V was clipped by 0 bases and J by 3 bases; unmatched bases: 2. Germline-derived CDR1 and CDR2 are SGHRS and YFSETQ. There are 14 residues in the CDR3. The CDR3 nucleotides are TGCGCCAGCAGCTTGGCTACAGGGGAAGAGACCCAGTACTTC. Translation gives CASSLATGEETQYF.

This chain connects TRBV7-9 to TRBJ1-3; D ambiguous. V lost 3 bases and J lost 4, with 10 bases in between. The CDR3 runs to 14 residues. Germline CDR1 SEHNR, CDR2 FQNEAQ (reference sequence). The CDR3 is CASSFWAEGNTIYF. CDR3 sequence (DNA): TGTGCCAGCAGCTTTTGGGCCGAAGGAAACACCATATATTTT.

This chain uses TRBV19 with TRBJ1-4, with TRBD1 matching over 7 bases. J was trimmed by 10 bases and V by 7 bases; bases with no gene match: 12. Germline-derived CDR1 and CDR2 are LNHDA and SQIVND (reference sequence). The CDR3 has 14 residues. The CDR3 DNA sequence: TGTGCCAGTACCCCCCCGGGACAGCCGTTAAAACTGTTTTTT. Residues: CASTPPGQPLKLFF.

This chain uses TRBV5-5 with TRBJ1-2; 8 nucleotides line up with TRBD1. Germline V gene sequence: CDR1 SGHKS, CDR2 YYEKEE (reference sequence). The CDR3 length is 16 residues. V was clipped by 2 bases and J by 3 bases; unmatched bases: 9. The CDR3 loop reads CASSFVVGQVHYGYTF. The CDR3, as DNA: TGTGCCAGCAGCTTTGTAGTGGGACAGGTTCACTATGGCTACACCTTC. Complete variable domain (other parts from reference TRBV5-5 and TRBJ1-2): DAGVTQSPTHLIKTRGQQVTLRCSPISGHKSVSWYQQVLGQGPQFIFQYYEKEERGRGNFPDRFSARQFPNYSSELNVNALLLGDSALYLCASSFVVGQVHYGYTFGSGTRLTVV.

A few counts support this clone. The V and J genes are TRBV28 and TRBJ2-7; possible D gene TRBD2, 6 bases. V gave up 10 bases and J gave up 9 bases, with 19 bases separating them. The CDR3 totals 12 residues. Germline-derived CDR1 and CDR2 are MDHEN and SYDVKM. CDR3 coding DNA: TGTGCCACCGCTAGCGAGACCCAGGGGCAGTACTTC. Amino acid sequence: CATASETQGQYF.

CDR3 region: CASSPELGTEAFF. The CDR3 DNA reads as TGTGCCAGCAGCCCAGAGCTAGGAACTGAAGCTTTCTTT. V gene TRBV7-6 combines with J gene TRBJ1-1; no clear D gene. Germline V gene data show CDR1 as SGHVS and CDR2 as FNYEAQ. The V end was cut by 5 bases, the J end by 5 bases, with 12 bases between. This CDR3 region has 13 residues.

V and J are TRBV7-9 and TRBJ1-4; unclear D gene. Trimming left V 4 bases short and J 3 bases short, with 12 bases between. The length of the CDR3 is 15 residues. CDR1 SEHNR and CDR2 FQNEAQ come from the germline V gene (reference sequence). The CDR3 loop reads CASSSTGVANEKLFF. CDR3 DNA: TGTGCCAGCAGCTCTACCGGGGTCGCTAATGAAAAACTGTTTTTT.

V usage is TRBV4-2 and J usage is TRBJ2-5; TRBD2 aligns across 8 bases. The J segment lost 2 bases and the V segment lost 4 bases, leaving 9 bases of the junction unmatched. Germline V gene data show CDR1 as LGHNA and CDR2 as YNFKEQ. The CDR3 has 16 amino acids. The CDR3 region has the DNA TGTGCCAGCAGCCGGAGCGGGGCTAGCGGGCAAGAGACCCAGTACTTC. Protein sequence: CASSRSGASGQETQYF.

The chain recombines TRBV6-5 with TRBJ2-2; 7 bases agree with TRBD2. Trimming at V came to 7 bases and at J to 6 bases, leaving 8 bases not matched to a gene. Germline-derived CDR1 and CDR2 are MNHEY and SVGAGI. The CDR3 sequence is 14 residues long. CDR3 coding DNA: TGTGCCAGCACCTACGGAGCGGGATCCGGGGAGCTGTTTTTT. The encoded protein is CASTYGAGSGELFF.

The gene calls are TRBV19 and TRBJ2-7, with D tentatively TRBD2 (5 bases). The germline gives CDR1 LNHDA, CDR2 SQIVND (reference sequence). V lost 1 base to trimming and J lost 0 bases, with 13 bases between them. The CDR3 covers 16 residues. Written as DNA, the CDR3 is TGTGCCAGTAGTATAGCGGAGCGGAGCCACTCCTACGAGCAGTACTTC. Translation: CASSIAERSHSYEQYF.

This clone appeared a few times. The chain joins TRBV30 to TRBJ1-2; 7 bases are a match to TRBD1. Germline-derived CDR1 and CDR2 are GTSNPN and SVGIG (reference sequence). Trimming cost V 6 bases and J 5 bases; bases outside gene matches: 6. The CDR3 is 12 amino acids. The CDR3 here is CACGQVTYGYTF. The CDR3 bases are TGTGCCTGCGGACAGGTTACATATGGCTACACCTTC.

The chain has TRBV5-1 and TRBJ2-3, with D possibly being TRBD1 (5 bases). The germline CDR1 and CDR2 sequences are SGHRS and YFSETQ. This CDR3 contains 14 residues. V shed 0 bases and J shed 2 bases, with 7 bases lying between them. The CDR3 DNA reads as TGCGCCAGCAGCTTGGGACAGTACACAGATACGCAGTATTTT. It is translated as CASSLGQYTDTQYF. Variable domain in full (rest from reference TRBV5-1 and TRBJ2-3): KAGVTQTPRYLIKTRGQQVTLSCSPISGHRSVSWYQQTPGQGLQFLFEYFSETQRNKGNFPGRFSGRQFSNSRSEMNVSTLELGDSALYLCASSLGQYTDTQYFGPGTRLTVL.